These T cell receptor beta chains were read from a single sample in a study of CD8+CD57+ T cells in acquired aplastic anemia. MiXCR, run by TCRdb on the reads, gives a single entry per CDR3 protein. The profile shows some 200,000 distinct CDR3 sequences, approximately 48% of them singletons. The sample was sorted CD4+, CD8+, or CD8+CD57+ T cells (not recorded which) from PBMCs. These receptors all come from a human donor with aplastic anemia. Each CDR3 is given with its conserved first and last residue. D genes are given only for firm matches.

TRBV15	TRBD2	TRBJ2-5	CATSRDRTSGEQETQYF
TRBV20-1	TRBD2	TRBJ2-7	CSASLAGEDEQYF
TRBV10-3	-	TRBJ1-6	CAISENPGASSPLHF
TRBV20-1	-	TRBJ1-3	CSALPDRASGNTIYF
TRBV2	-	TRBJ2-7	CASNLSYEQYF
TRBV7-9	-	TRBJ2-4	CASSRDGALRYF
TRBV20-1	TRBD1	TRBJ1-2	CSALTTGRSYGYTF
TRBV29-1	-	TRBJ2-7	CSAIRHSSYEQYF
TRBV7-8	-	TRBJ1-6	CASSLGVNSPLHF
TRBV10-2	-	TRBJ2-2	CASKRSANTGELFF
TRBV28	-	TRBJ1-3	CASSLDIGIYF
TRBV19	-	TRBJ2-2	CASSITGNTGELFF
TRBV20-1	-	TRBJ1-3	CSAMTVGNTIYF
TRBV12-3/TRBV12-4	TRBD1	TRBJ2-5	CASSFGDRGAHGTQYF
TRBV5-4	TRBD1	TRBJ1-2	CASSYDRAPYGYTF
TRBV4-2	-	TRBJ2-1	CASSQEARLRNEQFF
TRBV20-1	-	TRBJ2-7	CSARREGRERFEQYF
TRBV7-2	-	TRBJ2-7	CASSLALEYEQYF
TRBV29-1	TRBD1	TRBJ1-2	CSVTQGSHSNYGYTF
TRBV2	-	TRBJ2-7	CASSPGDIRYEQYF
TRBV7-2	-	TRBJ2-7	CASSQRDSYEQYF
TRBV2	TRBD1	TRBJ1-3	CASSVGTGSRNTIYF
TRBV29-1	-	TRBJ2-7	CSVGRGSPAGYEQYF
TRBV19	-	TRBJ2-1	CASKVGGSSYNEQFF
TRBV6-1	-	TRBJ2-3	CASSVRNLADTQYF
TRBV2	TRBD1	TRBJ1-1	CASSEGTGGLLTEAFF
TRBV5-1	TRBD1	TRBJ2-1	CASSATSGQGRDEQFF
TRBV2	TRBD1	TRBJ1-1	CASNRPGTGATFF
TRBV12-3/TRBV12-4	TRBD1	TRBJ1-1	CASRLQGSRNTEAFF
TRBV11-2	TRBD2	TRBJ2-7	CASSLGSGRTYEQYF
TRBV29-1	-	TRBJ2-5	CSVDRGGETQYF
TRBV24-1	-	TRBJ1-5	CATSDLHSRPGSNQPQHF
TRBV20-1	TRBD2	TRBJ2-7	CSARVMTTTSGENYEQYF
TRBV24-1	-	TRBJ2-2	CATSDPGVPTGELFF
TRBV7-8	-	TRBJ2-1	CASSLALRNEQFF
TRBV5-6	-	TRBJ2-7	CASSLVPNEQYF
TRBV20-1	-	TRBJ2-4	CSPSGPDGNIQYF
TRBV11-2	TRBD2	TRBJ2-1	CASSSTSGKHNEQFF
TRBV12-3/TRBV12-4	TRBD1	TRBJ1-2	CASSIRDREPSNYGYTF
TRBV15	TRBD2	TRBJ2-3	CASSPGLAGADTQYF
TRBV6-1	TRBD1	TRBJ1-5	CASRRDRASNQPQHF
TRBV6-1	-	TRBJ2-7	CASKVGPPYEQYF
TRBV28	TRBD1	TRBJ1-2	CASSFGPQGKGTF
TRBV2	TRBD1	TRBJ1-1	CASPTGARNTEAFF
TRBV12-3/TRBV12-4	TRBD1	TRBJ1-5	CASSSDRGGNQPQHF
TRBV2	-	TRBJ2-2	CASSEERRTGELFF
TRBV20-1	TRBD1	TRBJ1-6	CSAPGQAGSPLHF
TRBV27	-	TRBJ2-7	CASSLLFRGGSYEQYF
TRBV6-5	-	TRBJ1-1	CASSYSRGLEGTEAFF
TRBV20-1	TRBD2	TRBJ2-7	CSAPGLAGNEQYF
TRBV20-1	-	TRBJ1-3	CSARVSGNTIYF
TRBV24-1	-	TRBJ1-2	CATSDSRGYGGYTF
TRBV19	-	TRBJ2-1	CASRDLAGSDEQFF
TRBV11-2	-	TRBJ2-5	CASSPPRQRNQETQYF
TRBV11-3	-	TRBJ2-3	CASSTRSADTQYF